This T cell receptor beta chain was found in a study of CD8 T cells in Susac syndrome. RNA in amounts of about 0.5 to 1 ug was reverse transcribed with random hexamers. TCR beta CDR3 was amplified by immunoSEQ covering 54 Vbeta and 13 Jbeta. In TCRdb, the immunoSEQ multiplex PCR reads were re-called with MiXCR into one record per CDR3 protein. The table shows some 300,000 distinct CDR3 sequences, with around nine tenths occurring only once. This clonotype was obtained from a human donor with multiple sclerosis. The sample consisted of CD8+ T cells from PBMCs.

The CDR3 coding sequence is TGTGCCAGTAGTCCCCTAGCTTCGGGGAATTCACCCCTCCACTTT. It yields the protein CASSPLASGNSPLHF. J is TRBJ1-6 and V is TRBV19, with no clear D. There are 15 residues in the CDR3. The ends were cut back, 5 bases at V and 7 bases at J, with 15 bases in the middle. Germline V gives CDR1 LNHDA, CDR2 SQIVND (reference sequence).